This passage covers 6 T cell receptor beta chains from one sample sequenced in a study of blood T cell repertoires in COVID-19. Sequencing used immunoSEQ multiplex PCR; TCRdb keeps in-frame clones, though not all of them. Of some 240,000 clones in the sample, 84% are singletons; the top ten hold approximately 1.5%. Material for sequencing was peripheral blood. These receptors were obtained from a woman aged 40 to 50 who had recovered from COVID-19.

In DNA, the CDR3 is TGCGCCAGCAGCTTGGTGGGCACAACTGGGGCCAACGTCCTGACTTTC. This translates into CASSLVGTTGANVLTF. The chain couples TRBV5-1 to TRBJ2-6; no clear D gene. Trimming removed 0 bases from V and 2 bases from J, with 9 bases in between. CDR3 length: 16 amino acids. Germline lookup yields CDR1 SGHRS and CDR2 YFSETQ.

The chain uses TRBV19 and TRBJ1-2; D uncertain. Trimming pared 7 bases from V and 4 bases from J, leaving 22 bases between. The CDR3 totals 16 residues. Germline V gives CDR1 LNHDA, CDR2 SQIVND (reference sequence). The CDR3 sequence: CASTIAQRNNIYGYTF. CDR3 bases: TGTGCCAGTACCATAGCCCAACGAAACAACATCTATGGCTACACCTTC.

V gene TRBV5-4 combines with J gene TRBJ2-7, with 10 bases that match TRBD2. The CDR3 consists of 13 residues. CDR1 and CDR2 from the germline V gene are SGHNT and YYREEE (reference sequence). Trimming at V came to 5 bases and at J to 7 bases, leaving 6 bases not matched to a gene. As DNA, the CDR3 is TGTGCCAGCAGGATGGGTAGCGGGGGGGAGCAGTACTTC. Protein sequence: CASRMGSGGEQYF.

J is TRBJ1-5 and V is TRBV18; D possibly corresponds to TRBD1 (6 bases). CDR3 length equals 12 residues. Germline CDR1 reads KGHSH; CDR2 reads LQKENI. Trimming removed 5 bases from V and 4 bases from J, with 6 bases in between. Here the CDR3 reads CASSTGNQPQHF. The CDR3, as DNA: TGTGCCAGCTCAACAGGGAATCAGCCCCAGCATTTT.

V and J are TRBV9 and TRBJ2-7; TRBD1 matches 7 bases. The junction had 8 bases not matched to a gene; V was cut back by 2 bases and J by 0 bases. The CDR3 runs 16 residues. Germline lookup yields CDR1 SGDLS and CDR2 YYNGEE. This CDR3 reads CASSVGHRDSSYEQYF. DNA of the CDR3: TGTGCCAGCAGCGTCGGCCACCGGGACAGCTCCTACGAGCAGTACTTC.

This clone was picked up a small number of times. The CDR3 DNA is TGTGCCAGCAGAGCTGATGGTGAAAAACTGTTTTTT. This encodes CASRADGEKLFF. The chain employs TRBV2 and TRBJ1-4; the D is unclear. Germline lookup yields CDR1 SNHLY and CDR2 FYNNEI. This CDR3 region has 12 residues. V was shortened by 6 bases and J by 7 bases, with 9 bases between the two germline ends. Supplemented by reference TRBV2 and TRBJ1-4, the full variable domain reads EPEVTQTPSHQVTQMGQEVILRCVPISNHLYFYWYRQILGQKVEFLVSFYNNEISEKSEIFDDQFSVERPDGSNFTLKIRSTKLEDSAMYFCASRADGEKLFFGSGTQLSVL.